The next 24 T cell receptor beta chains were all read from a single sample in a study of blood T cell repertoires in COVID-19. Profiling relied on immunoSEQ multiplex PCR, and the TCRdb table lists in-frame clones only, not all of them. The table has about 180,000 clones, 86% seen once. The sequenced sample was peripheral blood. All receptors come from a woman aged 25 to 45 with active or convalescent COVID-19.

There are a few counts of this clone. The chain carries TRBV2 and TRBJ1-2, with 7 bases matching TRBD1. The CDR3 runs 16 residues. Germline V gene sequence: CDR1 SNHLY, CDR2 FYNNEI. The V gene end was trimmed by 5 bases and the J gene end by 4 bases; junction bases not matched to a gene: 13. The CDR3 DNA follows: TGTGCCAGCAGTTCCGGGACAGCTGGAGGTCCCTATGGCTACACCTTC. Its protein product is CASSSGTAGGPYGYTF.

This rearrangement joins TRBV4-1 to TRBJ2-7; the D gene is possibly TRBD2 (6 bases). The CDR3 extends over 13 amino acids. Trimming stripped 4 bases from V and 4 bases from J, with 11 bases between. Germline assignment: CDR1 MGHRA and CDR2 YSYEKL. The DNA for the CDR3 is TGCGCCAGCAGCCCGGGACTCTTGTACGAGCAGTACTTC. Translated, it gives CASSPGLLYEQYF.

The chain links TRBV5-8 to TRBJ2-7, with D possibly TRBD2 on 5 matching bases. V dropped 8 bases and J dropped 5 bases, with 23 bases sitting between them. From germline, CDR1 is SGHTS and CDR2 YDEGEE. The CDR3 covers 15 residues. The CDR3 spells CARSPRTLGVHEQYF. CDR3 bases: TGTGCCAGAAGCCCCCGAACCCTCGGGGTCCACGAGCAGTACTTC.

V usage is TRBV28 and J usage is TRBJ2-7; D is unclear. Trimming took 5 bases from V and 4 from J, leaving 15 bases between them. This CDR3 region has 14 residues. Germline V gene data show CDR1 as MDHEN and CDR2 as SYDVKM. The CDR3 sequence is CASSPRQVGYEQYF. The CDR3 DNA follows: TGTGCCAGCAGTCCCAGACAAGTCGGATACGAGCAGTACTTC.

This sequence joins TRBV11-3 and TRBJ2-7; perhaps TRBD1 as D (5 bases). Trimming removed 5 bases from V and 2 bases from J, with 13 bases in between. There are 14 residues in the CDR3. The germline V gene encodes CDR1 SGHNT and CDR2 YENEEA. This CDR3 is CASSPLAGTYEQYF. The DNA of the CDR3 is TGTGCCAGCAGCCCCCTGGCAGGGACCTACGAGCAGTACTTC.

The CDR3 reads CASSLEGRLNTEAFF. The CDR3 DNA follows: TGTGCCAGCAGCTTAGAGGGCAGGTTGAACACTGAAGCTTTCTTT. The chain links TRBV11-3 to TRBJ1-1; no firm D call. Per the germline V gene, CDR1 is SGHNT and CDR2 is YENEEA. V lost 0 bases and J lost 0, with 8 bases in between. There are 15 residues in the CDR3.

This sequence joins TRBV27 and TRBJ1-6, with a possible D match to TRBD1 (6 bases). The CDR3 is 15 amino acids. CDR1 MNHEY and CDR2 SMNVEV come from the germline V gene (reference sequence). Trimming took 4 bases from V and 8 from J, leaving 15 bases between them. CDR3 in DNA: TGTGCCAGCAGTTCAGCTGGGGCAGGGGATTCACCCCTCCACTTT. This sequence encodes CASSSAGAGDSPLHF.

This clone was counted between two and nine times. This chain uses TRBV24-1 with TRBJ1-5; possible D gene TRBD1, 6 bases. V gave up 7 bases and J gave up 3 bases, with 12 bases separating them. Germline lookup yields CDR1 KGHDR and CDR2 SFDVKD. The CDR3 covers 14 residues. CDR3 sequence (DNA): TGTGCCACCAGCAGGGGAGAGGACAATCAGCCCCAGCATTTT. Protein: CATSRGEDNQPQHF.

The rearrangement uses TRBV2 and TRBJ2-1, with 10 bases lining up with TRBD2. Trimming removed 2 bases from V and 3 bases from J; junction bases left unmatched: 7. CDR3 length: 17 residues. Germline lookup yields CDR1 SNHLY and CDR2 FYNNEI. Here the CDR3 DNA reads TGTGCCAGCAGTGAACCACGGACTAGCGGACGCTACAATGAGCAGTTCTTC. It yields the protein CASSEPRTSGRYNEQFF.

This sequence joins TRBV29-1 and TRBJ1-1; 11 bases agree with TRBD1. Germline CDR1 reads SQVTM; CDR2 reads ANQGSEA. This CDR3 has 14 amino acids. V lost 4 bases to trimming and J lost 4 bases; unmatched junction nucleotides: 5. CDR3 protein: CSVAGQGATTEAFF. CDR3 bases: TGCAGCGTTGCAGGACAGGGGGCGACCACTGAAGCTTTCTTT. The whole variable domain, filled in from reference TRBV29-1 and TRBJ1-1, reads SAVISQKPSRDICQRGTSLTIQCQVDSQVTMMFWYRQQPGQSLTLIATANQGSEATYESGFVIDKFPISRPNLTFSTLTVSNMSPEDSSIYLCSVAGQGATTEAFFGQGTRLTVV.

The CDR3 DNA reads as TGTGCCAGCTCACCCTCAGACACTGAAGCTTTCTTT. The encoded protein is CASSPSDTEAFF. The chain uses TRBV18 and TRBJ1-1, with no clear D. Germline assignment: CDR1 KGHSH and CDR2 LQKENI. This CDR3 has 12 amino acids. V was trimmed by 3 bases and J by 3 bases, leaving 5 bases between them.

The rearrangement links TRBV12-3 or TRBV12-4 to TRBJ1-5, with unresolved D. V was shortened by 3 bases and J by 9 bases, with 9 bases between the two germline ends. CDR3 size: 12 residues. CDR3: CASSFWEGPQHF. As DNA, the CDR3 is TGTGCCAGCAGTTTCTGGGAGGGGCCCCAGCATTTT.

The V call is TRBV6-4, the J call TRBJ2-2, with TRBD2 identical over 11 bases. The germline CDR1 and CDR2 sequences are MRHNA and SNTAGT. The CDR3 runs 16 residues. The V and J ends lost 6 bases and 3 bases, in that order; junction bases with no gene match: 6. CDR3 region: CASSALAGGYTGELFF. DNA of the CDR3: TGTGCCAGCAGCGCTTTAGCGGGAGGGTACACCGGGGAGCTGTTTTTT.

V gene TRBV7-9 combines with J gene TRBJ1-1, with D maybe TRBD1 (5 bases). The V and J ends lost 1 base and 8 bases respectively, with 8 bases between them. Germline loops: CDR1 SEHNR, CDR2 FQNEAQ (reference sequence). The CDR3 runs 12 residues. CDR3 coding DNA: TGTGCCAGCAGCTTAGGGGGGGAGGAAGCTTTCTTT. Encoded protein: CASSLGGEEAFF.

The rearrangement links TRBV9 to TRBJ2-7, with a possible D match to TRBD1 (6 bases). The CDR3 consists of 14 residues. Trimming removed 3 bases at V and 2 bases at J, with 12 bases between. Germline loops: CDR1 SGDLS, CDR2 YYNGEE. CDR3 DNA: TGTGCCAGCAGCGCCACAGGGTCGCCCTACGAGCAGTACTTC. Translated, it gives CASSATGSPYEQYF.

The V and J genes are TRBV6-5 and TRBJ1-2; the D gene is possibly TRBD1 (6 bases). In germline, CDR1 is MNHEY, CDR2 SVGAGI. CDR3 length: 15 amino acids. Trimming pared 6 bases from V and 0 bases from J, leaving 14 bases between. The CDR3 nucleotides are TGTGCCAGCAGACGCGACAGGCCACCTAACTATGGCTACACCTTC. Protein product: CASRRDRPPNYGYTF.

This clone was found a few times. The V and J genes are TRBV10-2 and TRBJ2-1; the D is unclear. Germline lookup yields CDR1 WSHSY and CDR2 SAAADI. The CDR3 is 15 amino acids. Trimming removed 0 bases from V and 2 bases from J, with 8 bases in between. The DNA for the CDR3 is TGCGCCAGCAGTGAGTCGAACCCAGCCTACAATGAGCAGTTCTTC. This encodes CASSESNPAYNEQFF.

This clone was seen a handful of times. The chain has TRBV6-1 and TRBJ2-5; D is undetermined. Trimming removed 2 bases from V and 3 bases from J, with 10 bases in between. Germline V gives CDR1 MNHNS, CDR2 SASEGT. The CDR3 runs 14 residues. CDR3 residues: CASSELAEKETQYF. In DNA, the CDR3 is TGTGCCAGCAGTGAACTGGCAGAAAAAGAGACCCAGTACTTC.

The chain recombines TRBV6-5 with TRBJ2-3, with 9 bases that match TRBD2. Per the germline V gene, CDR1 is MNHEY and CDR2 is SVGAGI. Germline trimming cut 2 bases from V and 4 bases from J; bases unmatched to any gene: 7. This CDR3 comprises 16 residues. In nucleotides, the CDR3 is TGTGCCAGCAGTTACCGGGTAGCGGGAGTACCAGATACGCAGTATTTT. Translation gives CASSYRVAGVPDTQYF.

The chain recombines TRBV7-9 with TRBJ2-3; 12 bases fit TRBD2. This CDR3 comprises 17 residues. V shed 1 base and J 5 bases; nucleotides not matched to a gene: 7. The germline gives CDR1 SEHNR, CDR2 FQNEAQ (reference sequence). CDR3 sequence (DNA): TGTGCCAGCAGCTTAGAGGCCCTAGCGGGAGGGCTAGATACGCAGTATTTT. Protein: CASSLEALAGGLDTQYF.

The V and J genes are TRBV5-4 and TRBJ2-2; 15 bases fit TRBD2. The CDR3 totals 18 residues. Germline trimming cut 4 bases from V and 5 bases from J; bases unmatched to any gene: 9. Germline CDR1 SGHNT, CDR2 YYREEE (reference sequence). The CDR3 protein is CASSPPGLAGGKTGELFF. The CDR3 coding sequence is TGTGCCAGCAGCCCCCCGGGACTAGCGGGAGGTAAAACCGGGGAGCTGTTTTTT.

The chain recombines TRBV20-1 with TRBJ2-2; 11 positions agree with TRBD2. The CDR3 length is 17 residues. CDR1 and CDR2 from the germline V gene are DFQATT and SNEGSKA (reference sequence). V trimming: 3 bases; J trimming: 7 bases; junction bases outside the gene matches: 13. The CDR3 loop is CSASRLAGTDLGGELFF. CDR3 nucleotides: TGCAGTGCTAGTAGACTAGCGGGAACGGATTTGGGCGGGGAGCTGTTTTTT.

The chain combines TRBV2 with TRBJ1-1; perhaps TRBD1 as D (6 bases). Germline loops: CDR1 SNHLY, CDR2 FYNNEI. This CDR3 is 15 amino acids long. Trimming removed 1 base at V and 12 bases at J, with 21 bases between. The CDR3 loop is CASSEVRTAAGRSFF. CDR3 DNA sequence: TGTGCCAGCAGTGAAGTACGGACAGCGGCCGGACGATCTTTCTTT.

The chain has TRBV12-3 or TRBV12-4 and TRBJ2-7, with no clear D. The germline V and J ends were trimmed by 1 base and 5 bases, with 6 bases remaining between them. The CDR3 has 12 amino acids. This CDR3 reads CASSLGRNEQYF. The CDR3, as DNA: TGTGCCAGCAGTTTAGGCAGGAACGAGCAGTACTTC.